These T cell receptor beta chains were read from a single sample in a study of CD8 T cells in Susac syndrome. TCRdb ran MiXCR on the immunoSEQ multiplex PCR reads and lists one entry per CDR3 protein. Altogether around 300,000 distinct CDR3 sequences are present, 92% being singletons, with the ten largest covering approximately 0.065%. Sequences were obtained from CD4+ T cells from PBMCs. The receptors come from a human donor with multiple sclerosis. Each CDR3 is given with its conserved first and last residue. Each record gives: D gene, CDR3 length, clone size, V gene, J gene, CDR3 protein, CDR3 DNA. The D gene is left open where the match is weak. Clone size is shown for a subset of rows, as once, few, many or a class of expanded clone.

.	16	.	TRBV19	TRBJ1-5	CAAGPAVWASNQPQHF	TGTGCCGCGGGTCCCGCGGTCTGGGCTAGCAATCAGCCCCAGCATTTT
.	13	.	TRBV10-3	TRBJ1-1	CAISEREGTEAFF	TGTGCCATCAGTGAGAGGGAAGGCACTGAAGCTTTCTTT
TRBD2	20	once	TRBV6-2/TRBV6-3	TRBJ2-1	CASSPSGRTSGSGFHNEQFF	TGTGCCAGCAGCCCTAGCGGGCGGACTAGCGGGAGTGGGTTCCACAATGAGCAGTTCTTC
.	14	.	TRBV12-3/TRBV12-4	TRBJ2-7	CASSRGAAPYEQYF	TGTGCCAGCAGCAGAGGGGCAGCCCCCTACGAGCAGTACTTC
.	13	.	TRBV7-9	TRBJ1-2	CASSLEGWYGYTF	TGTGCCAGCAGCTTAGAAGGGTGGTATGGCTACACCTTC
TRBD1	14	.	TRBV6-1	TRBJ2-1	CASRTTGPYNEQFF	TGTGCCAGCAGGACGACAGGGCCCTACAATGAGCAGTTCTTC
.	13	once	TRBV30	TRBJ2-3	CAWSKRFTDTQYF	TGTGCCTGGAGTAAGCGGTTCACAGATACGCAGTATTTT
.	13	.	TRBV6-5	TRBJ2-5	CASSRSRLETQYF	TGTGCCAGCAGCCGTAGTAGGTTGGAGACCCAGTACTTC
TRBD1	20	.	TRBV13	TRBJ1-1	CASGGVVWDSTLQLNTEAFF	TGTGCCAGCGGAGGGGTGGTCTGGGACAGCACACTTCAACTGAACACTGAAGCTTTCTTT
.	13	once	TRBV12-3/TRBV12-4	TRBJ2-2	CASSPSNSGELFF	TGTGCCAGCAGTCCCAGTAACTCTGGGGAGCTGTTTTTT
TRBD2	15	.	TRBV6-5	TRBJ2-3	CASSGLAAGTDTQYF	TGTGCCAGCAGTGGCCTTGCAGCGGGGACAGATACGCAGTATTTT
TRBD1	18	few	TRBV5-1	TRBJ2-4	CASSLATVSGQTKNIQYF	TGCGCCAGCAGCTTGGCAACGGTATCGGGACAGACCAAAAACATTCAGTACTTC
TRBD1	14	.	TRBV30	TRBJ2-3	CAWRRPDRVVTQYF	TGTGCCTGGAGAAGACCGGACAGGGTCGTCACGCAGTATTTT
TRBD2	15	.	TRBV19	TRBJ2-3	CASSVNGGAEDTQYF	TGTGCCAGTAGTGTAAACGGGGGGGCGGAAGATACGCAGTATTTT
.	13	.	TRBV3-1	TRBJ1-1	CASSQGPGVEAFF	TGTGCCAGCAGCCAGGGCCCGGGGGTCGAAGCTTTCTTT